This T cell receptor beta chain emerged from a study of blood T cell repertoires in COVID-19. This table comes from immunoSEQ multiplex PCR, and its TCRdb copy is limited to in-frame clones, with some not included. Of 330,000 or so clones in the sample, around nine tenths were seen once. The ends were cut back, 1 base at V and 6 bases at J, with 10 bases in the middle. Germline CDR1 reads SGHRS; CDR2 reads YFSETQ. The CDR3 runs to 13 residues. This receptor was obtained from a man aged 30 to 39 who had recovered from COVID-19. The sequenced material came from PBMCs or T cells enriched from blood (not recorded which). The gene calls are TRBV5-1 and TRBJ1-2; D gene unclear. The CDR3 loop reads CASSLIGSDGYTF. The CDR3 DNA follows: TGCGCCAGCAGCTTGATCGGGTCGGATGGCTACACCTTC.